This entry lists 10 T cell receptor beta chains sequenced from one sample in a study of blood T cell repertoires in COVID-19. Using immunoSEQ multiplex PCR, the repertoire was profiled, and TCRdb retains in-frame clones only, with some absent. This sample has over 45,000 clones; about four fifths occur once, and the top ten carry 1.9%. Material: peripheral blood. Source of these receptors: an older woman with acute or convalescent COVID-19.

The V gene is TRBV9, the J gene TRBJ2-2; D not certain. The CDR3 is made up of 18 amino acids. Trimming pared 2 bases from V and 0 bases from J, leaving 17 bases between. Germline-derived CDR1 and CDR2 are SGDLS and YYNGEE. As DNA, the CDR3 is TGTGCCAGCAGCGTCAGCCAGGTGAAGTTCGCGAACACCGGGGAGCTGTTTTTT. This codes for CASSVSQVKFANTGELFF.

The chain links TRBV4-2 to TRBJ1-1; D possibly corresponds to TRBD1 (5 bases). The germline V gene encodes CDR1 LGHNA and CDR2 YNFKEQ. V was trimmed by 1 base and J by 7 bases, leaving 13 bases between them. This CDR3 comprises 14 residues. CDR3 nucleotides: TGTGCCAGCAGCCAAGGGGAGGTCAGGGATGAAGCTTTCTTT. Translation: CASSQGEVRDEAFF.

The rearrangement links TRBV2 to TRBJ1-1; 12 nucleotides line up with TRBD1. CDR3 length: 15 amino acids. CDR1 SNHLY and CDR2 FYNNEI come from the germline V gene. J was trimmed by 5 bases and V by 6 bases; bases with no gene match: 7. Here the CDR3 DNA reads TGTGCCAGCAGCCGGGACAGGGGGCGAGGGACTGAAGCTTTCTTT. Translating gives CASSRDRGRGTEAFF. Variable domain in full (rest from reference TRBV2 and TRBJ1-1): EPEVTQTPSHQVTQMGQEVILRCVPISNHLYFYWYRQILGQKVEFLVSFYNNEISEKSEIFDDQFSVERPDGSNFTLKIRSTKLEDSAMYFCASSRDRGRGTEAFFGQGTRLTVV.

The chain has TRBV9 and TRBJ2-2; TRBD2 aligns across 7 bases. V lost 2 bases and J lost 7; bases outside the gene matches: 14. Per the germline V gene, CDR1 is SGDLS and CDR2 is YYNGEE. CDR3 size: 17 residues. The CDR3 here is CASSVRPGGGWDGELFF. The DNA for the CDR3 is TGTGCCAGCAGCGTCCGGCCGGGCGGGGGTTGGGACGGGGAGCTGTTTTTT.

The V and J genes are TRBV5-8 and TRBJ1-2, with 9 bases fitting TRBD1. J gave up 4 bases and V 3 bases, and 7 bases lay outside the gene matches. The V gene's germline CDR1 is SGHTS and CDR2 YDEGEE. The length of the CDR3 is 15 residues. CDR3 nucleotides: TGTGCCAGCAGCTGGGACAGGGCCCTGGTCTATGGCTACACCTTC. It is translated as CASSWDRALVYGYTF.

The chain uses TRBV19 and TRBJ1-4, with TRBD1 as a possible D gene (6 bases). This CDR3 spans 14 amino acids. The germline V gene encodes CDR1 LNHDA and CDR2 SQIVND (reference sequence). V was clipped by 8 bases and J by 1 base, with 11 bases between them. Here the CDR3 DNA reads TGTGCCAGTTCGAACAGGGTAACTAATGAAAAACTGTTTTTT. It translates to CASSNRVTNEKLFF. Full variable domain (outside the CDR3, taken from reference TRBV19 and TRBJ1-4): DGGITQSPKYLFRKEGQNVTLSCEQNLNHDAMYWYRQDPGQGLRLIYYSQIVNDFQKGDIAEGYSVSREKKESFPLTVTSAQKNPTAFYLCASSNRVTNEKLFFGSGTQLSVL.

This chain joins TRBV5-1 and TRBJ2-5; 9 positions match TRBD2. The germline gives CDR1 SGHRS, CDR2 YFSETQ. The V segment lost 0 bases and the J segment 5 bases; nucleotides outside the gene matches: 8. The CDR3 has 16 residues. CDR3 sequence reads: CASSLVRSGGRETQYF. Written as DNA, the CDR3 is TGCGCCAGCAGCTTGGTACGTAGCGGGGGCCGTGAGACCCAGTACTTC.

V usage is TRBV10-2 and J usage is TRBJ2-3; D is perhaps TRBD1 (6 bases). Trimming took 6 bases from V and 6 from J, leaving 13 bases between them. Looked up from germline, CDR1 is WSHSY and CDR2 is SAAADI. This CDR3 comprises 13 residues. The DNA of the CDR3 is TGCGCCAGCAGCTTCGGACAGCCGGATACGCAGTATTTT. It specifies CASSFGQPDTQYF.

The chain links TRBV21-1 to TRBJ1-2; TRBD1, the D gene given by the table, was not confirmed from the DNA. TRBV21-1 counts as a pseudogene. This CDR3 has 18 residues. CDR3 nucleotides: TGTGCCAGCAGCAAAGCGGCGGACAGGGGGAGGGACCTTAGGGGCTACACCTTC. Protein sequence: CASSKAADRGRDLRGYTF.

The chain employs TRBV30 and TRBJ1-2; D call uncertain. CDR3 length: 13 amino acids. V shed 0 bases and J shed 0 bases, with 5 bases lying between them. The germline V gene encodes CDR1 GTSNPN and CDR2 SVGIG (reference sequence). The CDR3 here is CAWSVEANYGYTF. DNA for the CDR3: TGTGCCTGGAGTGTGGAGGCTAACTATGGCTACACCTTC.